Listed here are 30 T cell receptor beta chains from one sample, sequenced in a study of T-cell reconstitution after alpha-beta-depleted transplantation in children. TCRbeta library construction was performed incorporating unique molecular identifiers. TCRdb used MiXCR to reprocess the PCR reads, holding one entry per CDR3 protein. The table lists some 830,000 distinct CDR3 sequences, around 15% of them singletons, with about 5% in the top ten. The sample in question was PBMCs, mostly from graft donor cells, obtained 360 days after TCRalphabeta/CD19-depleted stem cell transplant. All receptors derive from a male patient between 5 and 17 years old who had a stem cell transplant for acute lymphoblastic leukemia, so the T cells may come from the graft donor.

This clonotype was observed at least ten times. The chain combines TRBV12-3 or TRBV12-4 with TRBJ2-7; 13 bases map to TRBD2. The CDR3 has 15 amino acids. J lost 6 bases, V lost 0 bases, and 2 bases had no gene match. CDR3 in amino acids: CASSLATSGRSEQYF. CDR3 in DNA: TGTGCCAGCAGTTTAGCGACTAGCGGGAGGTCCGAGCAGTACTTC.

This clonotype was counted between two and nine times. The V call is TRBV4-2, the J call TRBJ2-3, with 10 bases identical to TRBD2. CDR1 and CDR2 (germline): LGHNA, YNFKEQ. V trimming: 2 bases; J trimming: 2 bases; junction bases outside the gene matches: 4. The CDR3 is 16 residues long. The chain's CDR3 is CASSQPGTSDTDTQYF. The CDR3 bases are TGTGCCAGCAGCCAACCCGGGACTAGCGACACAGATACGCAGTATTTT.

This chain joins TRBV5-6 and TRBJ1-1; a possible D gene is TRBD1 (6 bases). Germline lookup yields CDR1 SGHDT and CDR2 YYEEEE. The V end lost 2 bases, the J end lost 4 bases, and 12 bases lay between the germline ends. The CDR3 totals 14 residues. The CDR3 nucleotides read TGTGCCAGCAGCTTAGGGGGGACTATCACTGAAGCTTTCTTT. Translated, it gives CASSLGGTITEAFF.

The V call is TRBV20-1, the J call TRBJ1-1; 8 nucleotides align to TRBD1. The CDR3 loop spans 17 amino acids. Germline-derived CDR1 and CDR2 are DFQATT and SNEGSKA (reference sequence). J lost 1 base, V lost 2 bases, and 12 bases had no gene match. CDR3 bases: TGCAGTGCTAGAACTCTGGACAGGGAGGTAGGGAACACTGAAGCTTTCTTT. Its translation is CSARTLDREVGNTEAFF.

This clonotype was counted only a few times. The junction departs from germline at one end; a sequencing error may be responsible. The chain has TRBV7-6 and TRBJ2-7; D might be TRBD1 or TRBD2, each matching 5 bases. The CDR3 is made up of 12 amino acids. Germline V lookup: CDR1 SGHVS, CDR2 FNYEAQ. CDR3 protein: CASGRTSFEQYF. CDR3 sequence (DNA): TGTGCGTCGGGGCGTACCTCCTTCGAGCAGTACTTC. Using reference TRBV7-6 and TRBJ2-7 for the parts outside the CDR3, the full variable domain is GAGVSQSPRYKVTKRGQDVALRCDPISGHVSLYWYRQALGQGPEFLTYFNYEAQQDKSGLPNDRFSAERPEGSISTLTIQRTEQRDSAMYRCASGRTSFEQYFGPGTRLTVT.

This clonotype showed up just a few times. The V call is TRBV15, the J call TRBJ2-1; weak D call: TRBD2 (5 bases). The CDR3 runs 16 residues. The V gene lost 3 bases and the J gene lost 0 bases, with 12 bases spanning the gap. From germline, CDR1 is LNHNV and CDR2 YYDKDF (reference sequence). For the CDR3, the DNA is TGTGCCACCAGCAGTTTGCGGGCTAGCTCCTACAATGAGCAGTTCTTC. The encoded protein is CATSSLRASSYNEQFF.

The chain has TRBV7-2 and TRBJ2-1; D might be TRBD1 or TRBD2, each matching 5 bases. The CDR3 totals 16 residues. The V end was cut by 5 bases, the J end by 10 bases, with 24 bases between. Germline V gene sequence: CDR1 SGHTA, CDR2 FQGNSA. The CDR3 loop is CASSPGRIAPSREQFF. CDR3 nucleotides: TGTGCCAGCAGCCCAGGGAGAATAGCCCCTTCGAGAGAGCAGTTCTTC.

This clonotype showed up many times. The chain has TRBV5-1 and TRBJ2-2; perhaps TRBD1 as D (6 bases). Germline CDR1 is SGHRS and CDR2 is YFSETQ. The CDR3 is 18 residues long. The V and J ends lost 2 bases and 0 bases respectively, with 17 bases between them. The CDR3 here is CASSFFPEDSSNTGELFF. The CDR3 region has the DNA TGCGCCAGCAGCTTCTTTCCAGAGGACAGTTCGAACACCGGGGAGCTGTTTTTT.

Ten or more counts support this clonotype. The V gene is TRBV29-1, the J gene TRBJ2-2; D is perhaps TRBD2 (5 bases). The CDR3 covers 17 residues. Germline CDR1 is SQVTM and CDR2 is ANQGSEA. V was shortened by 0 bases and J by 0 bases, with 14 bases between the two germline ends. CDR3 region: CSVEDPSLSSNTGELFF. The CDR3 DNA reads as TGCAGCGTTGAAGATCCTAGCCTGAGTTCGAACACCGGGGAGCTGTTTTTT.

The CDR3 protein is CASILVPSGANVLTF. The CDR3 nucleotides read TGTGCCAGCATCCTGGTACCCTCTGGGGCCAACGTCCTGACTTTC. V is TRBV2 and J is TRBJ2-6; D is uncertain. The CDR3 sequence is 15 residues long. V was cut by 7 bases and J by 0 bases, with 10 bases left in between. The germline CDR1 and CDR2 sequences are SNHLY and FYNNEI.

This chain links TRBV18 with TRBJ2-7; D gene ambiguous. The CDR3 covers 14 residues. The germline V gene has CDR1 KGHSH and CDR2 LQKENI. Trimming took 2 bases from V and 2 from J, leaving 10 bases between them. CDR3 amino acids: CASSPATRTYEQYF. In DNA form, the CDR3 reads TGTGCCAGCTCACCAGCTACCCGAACCTACGAGCAGTACTTC.

V and J are TRBV7-2 and TRBJ1-5; D is unclear. Trimming left V 6 bases short and J 2 bases short, with 14 bases between. CDR3 length: 15 residues. Germline loops: CDR1 SGHTA, CDR2 FQGNSA. As DNA, the CDR3 is TGTGCCAGCAGTGTGAGGTGGAAGGGCAATCAGCCCCAGCATTTT. Encoded protein: CASSVRWKGNQPQHF.

CDR3 DNA sequence: TGCGCCAGCAGCTTCGAGGGATTAAACACCTTC. Translated, it gives CASSFEGLNTF. The V and J genes are TRBV5-1 and TRBJ1-2; no definite D call. The V gene's germline CDR1 is SGHRS and CDR2 YFSETQ. The V end lost 2 bases, the J end lost 12 bases, and 11 bases lay between the germline ends. CDR3 length equals 11 residues. The full variable domain, its missing parts supplied by reference TRBV5-1 and TRBJ1-2, is KAGVTQTPRYLIKTRGQQVTLSCSPISGHRSVSWYQQTPGQGLQFLFEYFSETQRNKGNFPGRFSGRQFSNSRSEMNVSTLELGDSALYLCASSFEGLNTFGSGTRLTVV.

This clonotype was found a few times. The chain is built from TRBV5-1 and TRBJ2-1; possibly TRBD1 for D (6 bases). With 4 bases removed from V and 6 bases from J, the gap between germline ends came to 17 bases. CDR1 is SGHRS and CDR2 is YFSETQ in the germline V gene. The CDR3 runs to 15 residues. The CDR3 coding sequence is TGCGCCAGCAGCGGAGATTGGGGGCCCGGCAATGAGCAGTTCTTC. Protein sequence: CASSGDWGPGNEQFF.

The chain combines TRBV20-1 with TRBJ2-7, with D possibly matching TRBD1 (6 bases). Looked up from germline, CDR1 is DFQATT and CDR2 is SNEGSKA (reference sequence). CDR3 length equals 14 residues. Trimming shortened V by 3 bases and J by 4 bases, and 16 bases separated the two germline ends. CDR3 sequence reads: CSARNGTRPYEQYF. The CDR3, as DNA: TGCAGTGCTAGGAATGGGACAAGACCTTACGAGCAGTACTTC.

This clonotype has a handful of counts. V usage is TRBV5-5 and J usage is TRBJ2-7; 7 bases align to TRBD1. The V and J ends lost 0 bases and 5 bases, in that order; junction bases with no gene match: 11. The CDR3 is 16 residues long. Looked up from germline, CDR1 is SGHKS and CDR2 is YYEKEE (reference sequence). The CDR3 spells CASSLETGSILHEQYF. DNA of the CDR3: TGTGCCAGCAGCTTGGAGACAGGGTCTATCTTACACGAGCAGTACTTC.

There are many counts of this clonotype. The chain carries TRBV21-1 and TRBJ1-4; no DNA check was done on the table's D call, TRBD1. TRBV21-1 is a pseudogene locus. The CDR3 covers 17 residues. CDR3 amino acids: CASSKQRDRSHLWKLFF. The CDR3 coding sequence is TGTGCCAGCAGCAAACAAAGAGACAGGAGCCATCTTTGGAAACTGTTTTTT.

This clonotype occurred a few times. The gene calls are TRBV3-1 and TRBJ1-1, with D tentatively TRBD1 (5 bases). This CDR3 has 11 residues. Germline CDR1 reads LGHDT; CDR2 reads YNNKEL (reference sequence). Between the trimmed V and J ends, which lost 4 bases and 6 bases, there was a span of 6 bases. CDR3: CASSRGSEAFF. In DNA, the CDR3 is TGTGCCAGCAGCCGGGGGTCTGAAGCTTTCTTT. Drawing the rest from reference TRBV3-1 and TRBJ1-1, the complete variable domain is DTAVSQTPKYLVTQMGNDKSIKCEQNLGHDTMYWYKQDSKKFLKIMFSYNNKELIINETVPNRFSPKSPDKAHLNLHINSLELGDSAVYFCASSRGSEAFFGQGTRLTVV.

The chain links TRBV10-2 to TRBJ2-3, with D hard to call. The length of the CDR3 is 11 residues. Per the germline V gene, CDR1 is WSHSY and CDR2 is SAAADI. V was cut by 0 bases and J by 7 bases, with 2 bases left in between. The CDR3 protein is CASSESYTQYF. DNA for the CDR3: TGCGCCAGCAGTGAGTCATATACGCAGTATTTT.

In its sample, this clonotype was seen a few times. One end of the junction is discordant with germline, which a read error may explain. The rearrangement uses TRBV7-9 and TRBJ2-7, with D perhaps TRBD2 (5 bases). CDR1 SEHNR and CDR2 FQNEAQ come from the germline V gene (reference sequence). The CDR3 length is 11 residues. CDR3 DNA sequence: TGTGCCAGCAGCCTAGCCCGGGGGCAGTACTTC. Protein product: CASSLARGQYF.

This clonotype has only a few counts. For the CDR3, the DNA is TGTGCCAGCAGACAGAGCTCCTATAATTCACCCCTCCACTTT. Its protein product is CASRQSSYNSPLHF. This chain uses TRBV25-1 with TRBJ1-6; no firm D call. The CDR3 extends over 14 amino acids. Per the germline V gene, CDR1 is MGHDK and CDR2 is SYGVNS. V was trimmed by 6 bases and J by 0 bases, leaving 6 bases between them. Drawing the rest from reference TRBV25-1 and TRBJ1-6, the complete variable domain is EADIYQTPRYLVIGTGKKITLECSQTMGHDKMYWYQQDPGMELHLIHYSYGVNSTEKGDLSSESTVSRIRTEHFPLTLESARPSHTSQYLCASRQSSYNSPLHFGNGTRLTVT.

The rearrangement links TRBV12-3 or TRBV12-4 to TRBJ2-5; 12 nucleotides agree with TRBD2. The CDR3 has 16 residues. Trimming removed 5 bases from V and 7 bases from J; junction bases left unmatched: 11. The CDR3 DNA is TGTGCCAGCAGTCTCCACCTAGCGGGAGGGCGTGGGACCCAGTACTTC. It translates to CASSLHLAGGRGTQYF.

Comments on this clonotype: The junction and the germline gene differ at one end; a read error may be behind it. V and J are TRBV6-5 and TRBJ1-2, with D uncertain. Germline-derived CDR1 and CDR2 are MNHEY and SVGAGI. This CDR3 comprises 14 residues. For the CDR3, the DNA is TGTGCCAGCAGTTACTCGGCCCGCAACTATGGCCACACCTTC. Its translation is CASSYSARNYGHTF.

V usage is TRBV12-3 or TRBV12-4 and J usage is TRBJ2-7; TRBD1 matches 9 bases. This CDR3 spans 17 amino acids. The V segment lost 5 bases and the J segment 0 bases; nucleotides outside the gene matches: 11. The CDR3 bases are TGTGCCAGCAGTCCCATTCTCGGGACAGGGCCCTCCTACGAGCAGTACTTC. Its protein product is CASSPILGTGPSYEQYF.

This clonotype has only a few counts. The rearrangement links TRBV30 to TRBJ1-3; TRBD1 matches 8 bases. The CDR3 is 15 amino acids. The germline V gene has CDR1 GTSNPN and CDR2 SVGIG (reference sequence). V lost 0 bases, J lost 3 bases, and 4 bases stayed unmatched. The CDR3 here is CAWSVIGTGGNTIYF. CDR3 in DNA: TGTGCCTGGAGTGTAATAGGGACAGGTGGAAACACCATATATTTT.

This clonotype was detected many times. V gene TRBV12-3 or TRBV12-4 combines with J gene TRBJ2-7; D is ambiguous. Deletions cut 7 bases from V and 0 bases from J, with 10 bases between. The CDR3 length is 13 residues. The CDR3 nucleotides read TGTGCCAGCACCATTAGGATCTCCTACGAGCAGTACTTC. Translating it yields CASTIRISYEQYF.

This clonotype was seen a few times. The rearrangement uses TRBV7-8 and TRBJ2-7; D unresolved. V lost 3 bases to trimming and J lost 2 bases, with 14 bases between them. CDR3 size: 15 residues. Germline values: CDR1 SGHVS, CDR2 FQNEAQ. CDR3 amino acids: CASSLARWPAYEQYF. DNA of the CDR3: TGTGCCAGCAGCTTGGCTCGATGGCCTGCCTACGAGCAGTACTTC.

The sample holds a few counts of this clonotype. The chain combines TRBV15 with TRBJ1-1; D is perhaps TRBD1 (5 bases). Germline-derived CDR1 and CDR2 are LNHNV and YYDKDF (reference sequence). With 0 bases removed from V and 8 bases from J, the gap between germline ends came to 13 bases. The CDR3 runs 14 residues. CDR3 protein: CATSRDEGVPEAFF. As DNA, the CDR3 is TGTGCCACCAGCAGAGATGAAGGGGTACCAGAAGCTTTCTTT.

This clonotype was detected only a few times. The rearrangement links TRBV7-6 to TRBJ1-1, with 8 nucleotides matching TRBD1. CDR1 and CDR2 from the germline V gene are SGHVS and FNYEAQ. The CDR3 spans 14 residues. With 5 bases clipped from V and 10 bases from J, the junction kept 12 bases outside the gene matches. This CDR3 reads CASSIPGQGNRAFF. DNA of the CDR3: TGTGCCAGCAGCATTCCAGGACAGGGTAATAGAGCTTTCTTT.

This clonotype was seen repeatedly, ten times or more. This sequence joins TRBV6-4 and TRBJ2-2; a possible D gene is TRBD2 (5 bases). The CDR3 spans 13 residues. In germline, CDR1 is MRHNA, CDR2 SNTAGT. Between the trimmed V and J ends, which lost 9 bases and 5 bases, there was a span of 13 bases. For the CDR3, the DNA is TGTGCCAGTACCCCCCGGGGAACCGGGGAGCTGTTTTTT. Its protein product is CASTPRGTGELFF.